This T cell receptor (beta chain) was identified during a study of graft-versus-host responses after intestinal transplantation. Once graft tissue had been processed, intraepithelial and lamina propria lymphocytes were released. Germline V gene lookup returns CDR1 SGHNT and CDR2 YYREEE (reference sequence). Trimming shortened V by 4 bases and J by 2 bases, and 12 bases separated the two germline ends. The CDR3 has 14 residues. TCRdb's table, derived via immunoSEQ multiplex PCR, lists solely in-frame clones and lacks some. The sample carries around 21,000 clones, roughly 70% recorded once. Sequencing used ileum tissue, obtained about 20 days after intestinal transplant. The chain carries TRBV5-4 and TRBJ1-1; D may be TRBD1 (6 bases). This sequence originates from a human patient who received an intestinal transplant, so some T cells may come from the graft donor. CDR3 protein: CASSPQQGNTEAFF. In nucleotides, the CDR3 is TGTGCCAGCAGCCCCCAACAGGGCAACACTGAAGCTTTCTTT.